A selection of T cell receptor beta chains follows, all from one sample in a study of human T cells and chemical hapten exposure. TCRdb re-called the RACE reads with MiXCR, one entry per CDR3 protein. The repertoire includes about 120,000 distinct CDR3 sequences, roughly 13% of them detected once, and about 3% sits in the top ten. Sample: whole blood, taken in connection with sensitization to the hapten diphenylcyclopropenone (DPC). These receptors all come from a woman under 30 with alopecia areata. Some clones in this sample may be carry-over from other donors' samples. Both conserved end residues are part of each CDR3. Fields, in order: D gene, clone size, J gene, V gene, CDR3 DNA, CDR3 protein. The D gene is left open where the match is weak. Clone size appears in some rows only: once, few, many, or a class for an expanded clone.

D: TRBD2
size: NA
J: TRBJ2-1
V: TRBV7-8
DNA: TGTGCCAGCAGCTTAGGGCGGATTCTAGCGGGGGCCCCCTACAATGAGCAGTTCTTC
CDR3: CASSLGRILAGAPYNEQFF

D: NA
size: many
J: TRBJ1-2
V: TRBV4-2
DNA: TGTGCCAGCAGCCAAGTCGGCGGGACGTTCTCCGACTATGGCTACACCTTC
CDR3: CASSQVGGTFSDYGYTF

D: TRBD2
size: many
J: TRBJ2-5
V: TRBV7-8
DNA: TGTGCCAGCAGCACGACCGGGACTAGCGGAGGGACCCAGTACTTC
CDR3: CASSTTGTSGGTQYF

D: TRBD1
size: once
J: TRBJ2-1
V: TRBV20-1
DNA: TGCAGTGCATACCGGACAGGATCGGGCTACAATGAGCAGTTCTTC
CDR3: CSAYRTGSGYNEQFF

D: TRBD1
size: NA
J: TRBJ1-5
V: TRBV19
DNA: TGTGCCAGCTCACAGGGGAAACATCAGCCCCAGCATTTT
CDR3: CASSQGKHQPQHF

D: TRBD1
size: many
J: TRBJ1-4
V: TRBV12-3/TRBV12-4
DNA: TGTGCCAGCAGGACAGGGACTACGACTAATGAAAAACTGTTTTTT
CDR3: CASRTGTTTNEKLFF

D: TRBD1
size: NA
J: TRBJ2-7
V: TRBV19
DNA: TGTGCCAGTAGTCCCGGGACAGGAGAGTTTGAGCAGTACTTC
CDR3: CASSPGTGEFEQYF

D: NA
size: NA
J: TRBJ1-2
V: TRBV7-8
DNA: TGTGCCAGCAGCTTGAGGACGGAGCTCGGCTACACCTTC
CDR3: CASSLRTELGYTF

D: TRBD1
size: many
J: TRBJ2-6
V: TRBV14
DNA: TGTGCCAGCAGCCAGGCCACAGGGGTCGGCTCTGGGGCCAACGTCCTGACTTTC
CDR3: CASSQATGVGSGANVLTF

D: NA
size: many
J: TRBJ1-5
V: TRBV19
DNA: TGTGCCAGTAGTATCGGGGGGGAAACAAATCAGCCCCAGCATTTT
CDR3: CASSIGGETNQPQHF

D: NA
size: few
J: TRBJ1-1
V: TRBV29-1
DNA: TGCAGCGTTGTGAAATATGGCGGGGCTGAAGCTTTCTTT
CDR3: CSVVKYGGAEAFF

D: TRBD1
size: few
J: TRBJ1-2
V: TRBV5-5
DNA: TGTGCCAGCAGCTTAGAACAGGGGAGAGTCTATGGCTACACCTTC
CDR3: CASSLEQGRVYGYTF

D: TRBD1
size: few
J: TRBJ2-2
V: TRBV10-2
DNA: TGCGCCAGCAGGGCCGGGACAGCGAACACCGGGGAGCTGTTTTTT
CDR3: CASRAGTANTGELFF

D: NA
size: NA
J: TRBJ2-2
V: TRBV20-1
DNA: TGCAGCGCGCCCATCGGGAACACCGGGGAGCTGTTTTTT
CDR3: CSAPIGNTGELFF

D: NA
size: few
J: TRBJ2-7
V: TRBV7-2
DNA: TGTGCCAGCAGCCTACGGCAGGGGACCCACGAGCAGTACTTC
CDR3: CASSLRQGTHEQYF

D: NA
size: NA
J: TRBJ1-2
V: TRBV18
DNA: TGTGCCAGCTCACCACCCCAGTCAATGGGGAACTATGGCTACACCTTC
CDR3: CASSPPQSMGNYGYTF

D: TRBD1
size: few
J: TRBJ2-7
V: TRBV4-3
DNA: TGCGCCAGCAGCCAAGTTGGCAGGGGGCATGACGAGCAGTACTTC
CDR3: CASSQVGRGHDEQYF

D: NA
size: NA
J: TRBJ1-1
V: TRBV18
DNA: TGTGCCAGCTCACCACGGCAGGGTGGGTGGCGGACTGAAGCTTTCTTT
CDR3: CASSPRQGGWRTEAFF

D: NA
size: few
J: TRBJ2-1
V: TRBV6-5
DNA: TGTGCCAGCAGTCCCGGCGTAGAGGTGCAGTTCTTC
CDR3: CASSPGVEVQFF

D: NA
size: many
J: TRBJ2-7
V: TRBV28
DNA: TGTGCCAGCAGTTCCCCACTATGGGGGGTTAAGCAGTACTTC
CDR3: CASSSPLWGVKQYF

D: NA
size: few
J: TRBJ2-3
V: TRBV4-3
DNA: TGCGCCAGCAGCCTGCAACTAGGATTAGATACGCAGTATTTT
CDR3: CASSLQLGLDTQYF

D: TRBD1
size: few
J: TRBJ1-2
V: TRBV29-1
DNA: TGCAGCGTTGAAGGAGGGGACAGGTCTCTCGTTGGTATCGGCTACACCTTC
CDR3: CSVEGGDRSLVGIGYTF

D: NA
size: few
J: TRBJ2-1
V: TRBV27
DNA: TGTGCCAGCAGTACTGCCCGGGACTTTTTCTTC
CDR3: CASSTARDFFF

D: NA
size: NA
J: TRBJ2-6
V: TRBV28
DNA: TGTGCCAGCAGTCCCCGCCGCAGGGAAAGATCTGGGGCCAACGTCCTGACTTTC
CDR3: CASSPRRRERSGANVLTF

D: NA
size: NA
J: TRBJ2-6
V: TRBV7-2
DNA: TGTGCCAGCAGCTTAGCGGCAGGGTCCGGGGCCAACGTCCTGACTTTC
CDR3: CASSLAAGSGANVLTF

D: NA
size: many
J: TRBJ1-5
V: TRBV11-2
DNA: TGTGCCAGCAGCCAAGGGGGGTATGGCAATCAGCCCCAGCATTTT
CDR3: CASSQGGYGNQPQHF

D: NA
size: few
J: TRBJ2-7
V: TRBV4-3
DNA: TGCGCCAGCAGCCAAGAAGTAGCCTACGAGCAGTACTTC
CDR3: CASSQEVAYEQYF